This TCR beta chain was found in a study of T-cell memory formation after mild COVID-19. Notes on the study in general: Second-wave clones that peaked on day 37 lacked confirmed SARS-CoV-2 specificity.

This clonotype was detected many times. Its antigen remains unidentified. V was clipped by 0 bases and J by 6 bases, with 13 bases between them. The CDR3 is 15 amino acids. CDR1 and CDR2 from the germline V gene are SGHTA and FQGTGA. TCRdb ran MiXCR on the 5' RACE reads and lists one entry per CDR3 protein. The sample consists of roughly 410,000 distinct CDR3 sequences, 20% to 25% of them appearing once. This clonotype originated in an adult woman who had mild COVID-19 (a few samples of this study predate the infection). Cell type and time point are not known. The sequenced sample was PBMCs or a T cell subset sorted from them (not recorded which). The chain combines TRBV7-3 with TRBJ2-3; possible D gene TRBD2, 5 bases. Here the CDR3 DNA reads TGTGCCAGCAGCTTAACCCCCCTCGTAGCGGATACGCAGTATTTT. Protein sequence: CASSLTPLVADTQYF.